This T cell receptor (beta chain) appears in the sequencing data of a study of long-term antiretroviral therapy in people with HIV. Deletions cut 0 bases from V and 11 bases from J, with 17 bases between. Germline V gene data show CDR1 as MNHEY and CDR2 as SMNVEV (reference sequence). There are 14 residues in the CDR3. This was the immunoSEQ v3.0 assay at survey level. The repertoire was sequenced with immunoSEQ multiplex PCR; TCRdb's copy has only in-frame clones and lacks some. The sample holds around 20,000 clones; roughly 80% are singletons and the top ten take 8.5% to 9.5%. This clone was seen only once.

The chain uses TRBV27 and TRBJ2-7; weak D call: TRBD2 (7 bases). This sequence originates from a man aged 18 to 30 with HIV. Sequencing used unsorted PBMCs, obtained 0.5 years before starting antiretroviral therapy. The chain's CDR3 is CASSLSMARGTKYF. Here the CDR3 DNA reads TGTGCCAGCAGTTTATCGATGGCGCGGGGGACAAAGTACTTC.